These 12 T cell receptor beta chains originate from one sample sequenced in a study of blood T cell repertoires in COVID-19. Assay used: immunoSEQ multiplex PCR; TCRdb lists only in-frame clones, some missing. The profile shows some 220,000 clones, 85% of them singletons. The source material was peripheral blood. The receptor source for this set is a woman aged 60 to 75 with active or convalescent COVID-19.

V gene TRBV19 combines with J gene TRBJ2-7, with 7 bases identical to TRBD1. The CDR3 loop spans 15 amino acids. Germline V CDR1 and CDR2: LNHDA, SQIVND (reference sequence). Germline trimming cut 2 bases from V and 0 bases from J; bases unmatched to any gene: 4. CDR3 coding DNA: TGTGCCAGTAGTATAAACCGGGACAGCTCCTACGAGCAGTACTTC. This gives the protein CASSINRDSSYEQYF.

The J gene is TRBJ2-3, the V gene TRBV30; 7 bases agree with TRBD2. CDR1 is GTSNPN and CDR2 is SVGIG in the germline V gene (reference sequence). The J segment lost 2 bases and the V segment lost 5 bases, leaving 10 bases of the junction unmatched. The CDR3 is made up of 15 amino acids. This CDR3 reads CAWGPAGLDTDTQYF. The CDR3 DNA sequence: TGTGCCTGGGGCCCAGCGGGATTGGACACAGATACGCAGTATTTT.

The table lists this clone with a count of one. The V call is TRBV5-1, the J call TRBJ1-2; D possibly corresponds to TRBD1 (6 bases). The CDR3 loop spans 15 amino acids. Germline V gene data show CDR1 as SGHRS and CDR2 as YFSETQ. V shed 2 bases and J shed 3 bases, with 14 bases lying between them. Here the CDR3 DNA reads TGCGCCAGCAGCTTCGATGGGGGCGAGCACTATGGCTACACCTTC. Encoded protein: CASSFDGGEHYGYTF.

The chain has TRBV5-1 and TRBJ2-5, with 8 bases aligning to TRBD1. The CDR3 totals 16 residues. Germline CDR1 reads SGHRS; CDR2 reads YFSETQ. J was trimmed by 4 bases and V by 1 base; bases with no gene match: 9. CDR3 protein: CASSLTQGATGETQYF. The CDR3 DNA sequence: TGCGCCAGCAGCTTGACGCAGGGGGCTACCGGAGAGACCCAGTACTTC. Combining the CDR3 with reference TRBV5-1 and TRBJ2-5 gives the whole variable domain KAGVTQTPRYLIKTRGQQVTLSCSPISGHRSVSWYQQTPGQGLQFLFEYFSETQRNKGNFPGRFSGRQFSNSRSEMNVSTLELGDSALYLCASSLTQGATGETQYFGPGTRLLVL.

This clone showed up just once. CDR3 in DNA: TGTGCCAGCAGCTTAGCCCCCCAGCGGGGGGGCATAAATGAGCAGTTCTTC. Its protein is CASSLAPQRGGINEQFF. The rearrangement links TRBV11-2 to TRBJ2-1, with 10 bases fitting TRBD2. Germline V CDR1 and CDR2: SGHAT, FQNNGV. V lost 1 base, J lost 7 bases, and 10 bases stayed unmatched. The CDR3 extends over 17 amino acids.

CDR3 DNA: TGTGCCAGCATTGGCGGGGGCCCTGAAGCTTTCTTT. It yields the protein CASIGGGPEAFF. This sequence joins TRBV6-6 and TRBJ1-1, with D perhaps TRBD1 (6 bases). Germline-derived CDR1 and CDR2 are MNHNY and SVGAGI (reference sequence). V lost 7 bases and J 6 bases, leaving 12 bases between the germline ends. The CDR3 spans 12 residues.

This sequence joins TRBV11-2 and TRBJ1-1; TRBD1 might be the D (6 bases). The germline V and J ends were trimmed by 5 bases and 2 bases, with 15 bases remaining between them. The CDR3 covers 15 residues. Per germline, CDR1 SGHAT and CDR2 FQNNGV. The CDR3 region is CASSRLGGLNTEAFF. The CDR3 DNA reads TGTGCCAGCAGCAGGTTGGGGGGGCTAAACACTGAAGCTTTCTTT.

The chain carries TRBV5-5 and TRBJ2-6, with 9 bases aligning to TRBD2. Per the germline V gene, CDR1 is SGHKS and CDR2 is YYEKEE (reference sequence). With 3 bases clipped from V and 4 bases from J, the junction kept 11 bases outside the gene matches. This CDR3 is 18 amino acids long. The CDR3 coding sequence is TGTGCCAGCAGCTCGCTCAGCGGGGGGCAACTCGGGGCCAACGTCCTGACTTTC. This gives the protein CASSSLSGGQLGANVLTF.

The chain uses TRBV3-1 (or the pseudogene TRBV3-2) and TRBJ2-5, with 8 bases identical to TRBD1. The trim removed 3 bases at V and 5 bases at J, leaving 8 bases unmatched. The CDR3 covers 15 residues. CDR1 and CDR2 from the germline V gene are LGHDT and YNNKEL (reference sequence). Here the CDR3 DNA reads TGTGCCAGCAGCCAGCTGTCAGGGGGCTCTGAGACCCAGTACTTC. Translating it yields CASSQLSGGSETQYF.

The rearrangement uses TRBV5-4 and TRBJ2-2; 9 nucleotides align to TRBD2. J lost 1 base, V lost 5 bases, and 6 bases had no gene match. CDR3 length: 16 amino acids. Per the germline V gene, CDR1 is SGHNT and CDR2 is YYREEE (reference sequence). Written as DNA, the CDR3 is TGTGCCAGCAGTCGAACTAGCGGGTGGAACACCGGGGAGCTGTTTTTT. Translation gives CASSRTSGWNTGELFF.

The chain has TRBV3-1 (or the pseudogene TRBV3-2) and TRBJ1-2; 7 bases align to TRBD1. The CDR3 sequence is 14 residues long. CDR1 LGHDT and CDR2 YNNKEL come from the germline V gene (reference sequence). The V gene end was trimmed by 6 bases and the J gene end by 4 bases; junction bases not matched to a gene: 8. CDR3 sequence: CASSSDRRPYGYTF. CDR3 sequence (DNA): TGTGCCAGCAGTTCGGACAGGCGCCCCTATGGCTACACCTTC.

This clone was seen just once. The chain carries TRBV11-2 and TRBJ1-1; no definite D call. The germline V and J ends were trimmed by 0 bases and 4 bases, with 6 bases remaining between them. In germline, CDR1 is SGHAT, CDR2 FQNNGV. CDR3 size: 13 residues. The chain's CDR3 is CASSLERVTEAFF. DNA for the CDR3: TGTGCCAGCAGCTTAGAACGGGTCACTGAAGCTTTCTTT.